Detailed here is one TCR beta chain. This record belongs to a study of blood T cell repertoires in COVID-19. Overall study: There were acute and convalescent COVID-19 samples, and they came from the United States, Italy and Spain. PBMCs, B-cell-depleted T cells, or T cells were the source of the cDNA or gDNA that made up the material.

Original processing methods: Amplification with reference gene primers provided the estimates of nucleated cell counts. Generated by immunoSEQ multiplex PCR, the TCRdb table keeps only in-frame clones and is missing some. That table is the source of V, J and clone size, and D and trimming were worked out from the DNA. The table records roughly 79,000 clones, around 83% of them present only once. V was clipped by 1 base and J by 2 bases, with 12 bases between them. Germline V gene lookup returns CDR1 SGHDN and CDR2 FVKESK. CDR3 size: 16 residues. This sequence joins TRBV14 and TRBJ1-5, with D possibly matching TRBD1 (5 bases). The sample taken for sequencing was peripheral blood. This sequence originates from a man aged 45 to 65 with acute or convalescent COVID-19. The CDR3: CASSQGGQEGNQPQHF. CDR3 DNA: TGTGCCAGCAGCCAAGGGGGCCAGGAAGGCAATCAGCCCCAGCATTTT.